This T cell receptor (beta chain) was captured by sequencing in a study of blood T cell repertoires in COVID-19 (dated by TCRdb to about 2020). Background for the entire study: Samples from collaborators originated in the United States, Italy and Spain and spanned both the acute and convalescent phases of COVID-19. The prospective study material was composed of cDNA or gDNA derived from T cells, B-cell-depleted T cells, or PBMCs. Deeply sampled blood TCRbeta repertoires from subjects exposed to, actively infected with, or recovered from COVID-19 were included in the dataset. The repertoires were released in a freely available public database intended as a resource for research on the immune response to SARS-CoV-2. The samples were drawn from the first 160 participants of the ongoing ImmuneRACE study and from 1,200 or so subjects provided by 6 global collaborators. The sample metadata nearly always contained a de-identified subject ID, COVID-19 status, age in years and sex. Where available, HLA class I and class II types were taken from metadata supplied by the sample provider and were not determined by assay-based typing.

A second Seattle source provided samples from volunteer blood donors who had recovered from COVID-19. Each collaborating institution followed its own protocols to collect whole blood in K2EDTA tubes. For TCRbeta analysis, collaborator samples were shipped as frozen whole blood, as isolated PBMCs, or as DNA extracted from either sample type. TCRbeta CDR3 regions were amplified from genomic DNA using the immunoSEQ Assay, a bias-controlled multiplex PCR. The paper's data handling went like this. Within the assay, amplification of reference gene primers was used to estimate how many nucleated cells each sample contained. To quantify the absolute abundance of each unique TCRbeta CDR3 rearrangement, sequence reads were collapsed and filtered. For each sample, productive Simpson clonality was calculated as the square root of Simpson's diversity index across productive rearrangements. TCRdb's version of the immuneACCESS table is confined to in-frame rearrangements and falls short of the full clone set. An unresolved V gene accounts for under half of the shortfall where checked; the remainder is of unknown origin. That table furnishes V, J and clone size, whereas the DNA furnished D and trimming. This sample is represented by under 250,000 clones; roughly 86% of them were singletons. In total, the top ten clones hold roughly 1.6% of the sample.

In the case of this clone: Its antigen remains undetermined. No base quality values were provided; no much bigger clone lies one nucleotide off.

Beyond this particular receptor, the publication reports: The amount of clinical and demographic metadata varied by source and participant and was provided uncurated.

The junction shows trimming of 1 base on V and 4 bases on J, plus 13 bases between the germline ends. The CDR3 sequence holds 15 residues, the cysteine and phenylalanine included. Solely the CDR3 DNA is kept, with 45 bases framed from the first base. The germline V gene gives CDR1 as MGHRA and CDR2 as YSYEKL. This TCR was recovered from a woman aged 55-69 years who had recovered from COVID-19. The chain was built from TRBV4-1 and TRBJ1-1, and possibly TRBD1, on 5 matching bases. Sequencing input: peripheral blood. The CDR3 has the sequence CASSQVGGRGTEAFF. Here is the DNA: TGCGCCAGCAGCCAAGTGGGGGGAAGGGGCACTGAAGCTTTCTTT.